The next 31 T cell receptor beta chains were all read from a single sample in a study of blood T cell repertoires in COVID-19. Using immunoSEQ multiplex PCR, the repertoire was profiled, and TCRdb retains in-frame clones only, with some absent. The sample includes approximately 250,000 clones, roughly 86% of them seen just once. Sequencing used peripheral blood. All receptors derive from a man younger than 35 with active or convalescent COVID-19.

The chain uses TRBV11-2 and TRBJ2-7; the match to TRBD2 covers 8 bases. V was pared by 5 bases and J by 0 bases, with 6 bases of the junction left unmatched. There are 15 residues in the CDR3. Germline loops: CDR1 SGHAT, CDR2 FQNNGV. CDR3 sequence (DNA): TGTGCCAGCAGCCCCGGGGGGGGGATCTCCTACGAGCAGTACTTC. It codes for CASSPGGGISYEQYF.

The chain couples TRBV5-1 to TRBJ2-1; 8 nucleotides agree with TRBD1. Germline V CDR1 and CDR2: SGHRS, YFSETQ. The CDR3 length is 14 residues. V lost 9 bases to trimming and J lost 9 bases; unmatched junction nucleotides: 14. The CDR3 DNA reads as TGCGCCACCAAGACAGGGGAAATAGACGGTGAGCAGTTCTTC. Translation gives CATKTGEIDGEQFF.

The chain recombines TRBV11-3 with TRBJ2-5, with D perhaps TRBD2 (7 bases). The V end lost 5 bases, the J end lost 10 bases, and 14 bases lay between the germline ends. There are 12 residues in the CDR3. Per germline, CDR1 SGHNT and CDR2 YENEEA. For the CDR3, the DNA is TGTGCCAGCAGCGGGGAGGGGGAGGGCCAGTACTTC. Translating it yields CASSGEGEGQYF.

The V call is TRBV11-2, the J call TRBJ2-1, with a tentative D call TRBD2 (6 bases). V was pared by 5 bases and J by 8 bases, with 16 bases between. This CDR3 is built from 14 residues. From germline, CDR1 is SGHAT and CDR2 FQNNGV. The CDR3 region has the DNA TGTGCCAGCAGCCCGCCTGGCCCGGGAGATGAGCAGTTCTTC. It specifies CASSPPGPGDEQFF.

The rearrangement links TRBV27 to TRBJ1-4, with unresolved D. The CDR3 is made up of 14 amino acids. Trimming took 6 bases from V and 7 from J, leaving 15 bases between them. The germline V gene encodes CDR1 MNHEY and CDR2 SMNVEV (reference sequence). The CDR3 coding sequence is TGTGCCAGCAGCTTCCGGGTTACACTTGAAAAACTGTTTTTT. Amino acid sequence: CASSFRVTLEKLFF.

This clone came up a few times. DNA of the CDR3: TGTGCCAGCAGCTTGGGAGGGGTCGAGCAGTACTTC. Translation gives CASSLGGVEQYF. V is TRBV7-9 and J is TRBJ2-7, with TRBD2 matching 7 bases. The germline gives CDR1 SEHNR, CDR2 FQNEAQ (reference sequence). V lost 3 bases and J lost 6; bases outside the gene matches: 2. There are 12 residues in the CDR3. Full variable domain (missing parts from reference TRBV7-9 and TRBJ2-7): DTGVSQNPRHKITKRGQNVTFRCDPISEHNRLYWYRQTLGQGPEFLTYFQNEAQLEKSRLLSDRFSAERPKGSFSTLEIQRTEQGDSAMYLCASSLGGVEQYFGPGTRLTVT.

The V and J genes are TRBV6-5 and TRBJ1-2; D not resolved. Trimming took 1 base from V and 9 from J, leaving 15 bases between them. Looked up from germline, CDR1 is MNHEY and CDR2 is SVGAGI. The CDR3 runs to 14 residues. The CDR3 DNA reads as TGTGCCAGCAGTTACTACTTCCGAGACACGCGCTACACCTTC. It encodes CASSYYFRDTRYTF.

This rearrangement joins TRBV27 to TRBJ2-1; D might be TRBD1 (8 bases). CDR3 size: 15 residues. In germline, CDR1 is MNHEY, CDR2 SMNVEV (reference sequence). V was clipped by 3 bases and J by 10 bases, with 19 bases between them. The CDR3, as DNA: TGTGCCAGCAGTTTCCTGGACAGGGCCGGGGGGGAGCAGTTCTTC. As protein: CASSFLDRAGGEQFF.

The rearrangement joins TRBV4-1 to TRBJ2-3; 7 nucleotides agree with TRBD2. V gave up 6 bases and J gave up 4 bases; unmatched junction bases: 4. CDR1 and CDR2 from the germline V gene are MGHRA and YSYEKL. This CDR3 is built from 13 residues. The CDR3 loop reads CASSFGGADTQYF. CDR3 DNA: TGCGCCAGCAGTTTTGGGGGGGCAGATACGCAGTATTTT.

This clone was picked up one time. J is TRBJ2-2 and V is TRBV7-9; TRBD2 matches 12 bases. The CDR3 runs 17 residues. The junction had 8 bases not matched to a gene; V was cut back by 5 bases and J by 4 bases. Germline V lookup: CDR1 SEHNR, CDR2 FQNEAQ (reference sequence). The CDR3 region has the DNA TGTGCCAGCAGCCCCTCAAGACTAGCGGGAGTCACCGGGGAGCTGTTTTTT. It encodes CASSPSRLAGVTGELFF.

Notes on this clone: One end of the junction fails to match germline, which may point to a read error. This chain connects TRBV7-7 to TRBJ1-1, with 7 bases matching TRBD1. Germline V lookup: CDR1 SSHAT, CDR2 FNYEAQ (reference sequence). CDR3 length: 14 amino acids. CDR3 amino acids: CASSPFRGDTEAFF. CDR3 nucleotides: TGTGCTAGCAGCCCGTTCAGGGGGGACACTGAAGCTTTCTTT. Complete variable domain (other parts from reference TRBV7-7 and TRBJ1-1): GAGVSQSPRYKVTKRGQDVTLRCDPISSHATLYWYQQALGQGPEFLTYFNYEAQPDKSGLPSDRFSAERPEGSISTLTIQRTEQRDSAMYRCASSPFRGDTEAFFGQGTRLTVV.

With regard to this clone: Compared with germline, one end of the junction differs, possibly owing to a read error. The J gene is TRBJ2-4, the V gene TRBV19; tentatively, D is TRBD2 (7 bases). Germline V gene lookup returns CDR1 LNHDA and CDR2 SQIVND (reference sequence). The CDR3 covers 14 residues. Written as DNA, the CDR3 is TGTGCCAGTACAATATGGGGGGGCCCTACCAGATTTTTTTTC. Its protein product is CASTIWGGPTRFFF.

This clone has only a few counts. The chain uses TRBV7-2 and TRBJ2-7, with D maybe TRBD1 (5 bases). Trimming took 2 bases from V and 4 from J, leaving 18 bases between them. This CDR3 comprises 16 residues. In germline, CDR1 is SGHTA, CDR2 FQGNSA. DNA of the CDR3: TGTGCCAGCAGCTTACATCCGCCTCAGGGAATTTACGAGCAGTACTTC. It encodes CASSLHPPQGIYEQYF.

The chain links TRBV18 to TRBJ2-1; tentative D call: TRBD2 (5 bases). The V and J ends lost 3 bases and 1 base respectively, with 16 bases between them. The CDR3 spans 17 residues. Germline values: CDR1 KGHSH, CDR2 LQKENI. The CDR3 DNA reads as TGTGCCAGCTCACCCACGCGAGGGAGTTTGTCCTACAATGAGCAGTTCTTC. Its protein product is CASSPTRGSLSYNEQFF.

This clone was counted a few times. The CDR3 DNA sequence: TGTGCCAGCAGAACCGGGGCCTACGAGCAGTACTTC. Encoded protein: CASRTGAYEQYF. The chain employs TRBV27 and TRBJ2-7; D is possibly TRBD2 (5 bases). The germline V gene encodes CDR1 MNHEY and CDR2 SMNVEV (reference sequence). CDR3 length: 12 amino acids. The V gene lost 6 bases and the J gene lost 2 bases, with 8 bases spanning the gap.

This clone was recorded once. The CDR3 DNA follows: TGTGCCAGCAGCTTAGGAGGATCTCGGCATCCCAGCGTGGAGCAGTACTTC. Its translation is CASSLGGSRHPSVEQYF. The chain recombines TRBV11-2 with TRBJ2-7; D not resolved. Trimming took off 1 base at V and 7 bases at J, with 23 bases between the two ends. This CDR3 has 17 residues. Per the germline V gene, CDR1 is SGHAT and CDR2 is FQNNGV.

This chain links TRBV19 with TRBJ1-4; D ambiguous. Deletions cut 2 bases from V and 7 bases from J, with 20 bases between. This CDR3 comprises 17 residues. The germline V gene encodes CDR1 LNHDA and CDR2 SQIVND (reference sequence). In nucleotides, the CDR3 is TGTGCCAGTAGTATAATCGGAGCAGAACTAACATCTGAAAAACTGTTTTTT. This sequence encodes CASSIIGAELTSEKLFF.

The chain couples TRBV28 to TRBJ1-2; 10 bases fit TRBD1. Trimming at V came to 6 bases and at J to 7 bases, leaving 20 bases not matched to a gene. The germline V gene has CDR1 MDHEN and CDR2 SYDVKM. This CDR3 has 18 residues. The CDR3 nucleotides are TGTGCCAGCAGCAACACCCGGGACAGGGGTGTGGGATGGATTGGCTACACCTTC. Its translation is CASSNTRDRGVGWIGYTF.

The chain is built from TRBV24-1 and TRBJ1-2, with D uncertain. The germline V gene has CDR1 KGHDR and CDR2 SFDVKD. Trimming took off 3 bases at V and 8 bases at J, with 15 bases between the two ends. The CDR3 length is 14 residues. DNA of the CDR3: TGTGCCACCAGTGATCCCCGGAGGGTGGCGGGCTACACCTTC. Protein product: CATSDPRRVAGYTF.

The chain couples TRBV19 to TRBJ2-7, with a tentative D call TRBD1 (5 bases). The V end lost 2 bases, the J end lost 3 bases, and 5 bases lay between the germline ends. The length of the CDR3 is 12 residues. The germline V gene has CDR1 LNHDA and CDR2 SQIVND (reference sequence). This CDR3 is CASSIQGYEQYF. In nucleotides, the CDR3 is TGTGCCAGTAGTATACAGGGCTACGAGCAGTACTTC.

The V gene is TRBV10-3, the J gene TRBJ2-1, with TRBD2 matching over 13 bases. Germline V gene sequence: CDR1 ENHRY, CDR2 SYGVKD. The CDR3 is made up of 18 amino acids. V lost 6 bases, J lost 7 bases, and 15 bases stayed unmatched. CDR3 loop: CAISQRLAGGRGGNEQFF. CDR3 in DNA: TGTGCCATCAGCCAACGACTAGCGGGGGGCCGCGGGGGGAATGAGCAGTTCTTC.

The chain has TRBV5-1 and TRBJ1-6, with 7 nucleotides matching TRBD1. Germline lookup yields CDR1 SGHRS and CDR2 YFSETQ. The CDR3 length is 15 residues. Germline trimming cut 4 bases from V and 14 bases from J; bases unmatched to any gene: 15. CDR3: CASSGGTEPLGSLHF. The DNA of the CDR3 is TGCGCCAGCAGCGGGGGGACAGAGCCACTTGGGTCCCTCCACTTT.

This clone was detected only once. The V call is TRBV2, the J call TRBJ2-5; D is possibly TRBD2 (7 bases). The CDR3 spans 16 residues. Per the germline V gene, CDR1 is SNHLY and CDR2 is FYNNEI. The V end lost 4 bases, the J end lost 4 bases, and 19 bases lay between the germline ends. As DNA, the CDR3 is TGTGCCAGCAGTGTAAGGGAGGGACACCTAGGAGAGACCCAGTACTTC. It yields the protein CASSVREGHLGETQYF.

V is TRBV19 and J is TRBJ1-1; TRBD1 agrees at 8 bases. The CDR3 runs to 13 residues. V lost 8 bases, J lost 4 bases, and 6 bases stayed unmatched. Germline CDR1 is LNHDA and CDR2 is SQIVND (reference sequence). The chain's CDR3 is CASSRGRGTEAFF. The CDR3 nucleotides are TGTGCCAGTTCCAGGGGGCGCGGCACTGAAGCTTTCTTT.

The chain is built from TRBV9 and TRBJ2-1; D remains ambiguous. CDR3 length: 13 amino acids. CDR1 is SGDLS and CDR2 is YYNGEE in the germline V gene. V was pared by 1 base and J by 8 bases, with 10 bases between. CDR3 residues: CASSVNLGYEQFF. CDR3 nucleotides: TGTGCCAGCAGCGTAAATCTCGGGTATGAGCAGTTCTTC.

CDR3: CASMRGGRYNEQFF. The CDR3 coding sequence is TGTGCCAGTATGAGGGGGGGCAGGTACAATGAGCAGTTCTTC. The rearrangement links TRBV19 to TRBJ2-1; D is possibly TRBD2 (7 bases). Between the trimmed V and J ends, which lost 7 bases and 4 bases, there was a span of 14 bases. The V gene's germline CDR1 is LNHDA and CDR2 SQIVND (reference sequence). This CDR3 has 14 amino acids. Variable domain in full (rest from reference TRBV19 and TRBJ2-1): DGGITQSPKYLFRKEGQNVTLSCEQNLNHDAMYWYRQDPGQGLRLIYYSQIVNDFQKGDIAEGYSVSREKKESFPLTVTSAQKNPTAFYLCASMRGGRYNEQFFGPGTRLTVL.

The rearrangement links TRBV12-3 or TRBV12-4 to TRBJ2-1; D unclear. This CDR3 region has 12 residues. The V end lost 6 bases, the J end lost 7 bases, and 10 bases lay between the germline ends. The CDR3 DNA reads as TGTGCCAGCAGCCGCGCAGGTAATGAGCAGTTCTTC. It translates to CASSRAGNEQFF.

This rearrangement joins TRBV3-1 (or the pseudogene TRBV3-2) to TRBJ2-7; TRBD2 matches 7 bases. V gave up 4 bases and J gave up 3 bases; unmatched junction bases: 9. Germline V gives CDR1 LGHDT, CDR2 YNNKEL (reference sequence). This CDR3 is built from 15 residues. This CDR3 reads CASSRGLVADYEQYF. DNA for the CDR3: TGTGCCAGCAGCCGAGGACTAGTCGCCGACTACGAGCAGTACTTC.

Only one count was recorded for this clone. The chain carries TRBV19 and TRBJ1-1; D is ambiguous. Per germline, CDR1 LNHDA and CDR2 SQIVND (reference sequence). V was clipped by 0 bases and J by 8 bases, with 10 bases between them. The CDR3 sequence is 13 residues long. The DNA of the CDR3 is TGTGCCAGTAGTATAGATTCGGCGGTCGAAGCTTTCTTT. Encoded protein: CASSIDSAVEAFF.

The chain has TRBV5-1 and TRBJ1-3, with TRBD1 as a possible D gene (5 bases). V shed 3 bases and J shed 2 bases, with 9 bases lying between them. CDR1 and CDR2 (germline): SGHRS, YFSETQ. The CDR3 runs 14 residues. For the CDR3, the DNA is TGCGCCAGCAGCTCTGACAGAACTGGAAACACCATATATTTT. Translating it yields CASSSDRTGNTIYF.

The chain couples TRBV28 to TRBJ1-4, with 10 bases matching TRBD1. V lost 4 bases and J lost 11; bases outside the gene matches: 16. This CDR3 contains 17 residues. The germline V gene encodes CDR1 MDHEN and CDR2 SYDVKM. The CDR3 nucleotides are TGTGCCAGCAGTTCCCCCGCCTCGGGACAGGGGACGCGGAAACTGTTTTTT. Amino acids: CASSSPASGQGTRKLFF. The full variable domain, its missing parts supplied by reference TRBV28 and TRBJ1-4, is DVKVTQSSRYLVKRTGEKVFLECVQDMDHENMFWYRQDPGLGLRLIYFSYDVKMKEKGDIPEGYSVSREKKERFSLILESASTNQTSMYLCASSSPASGQGTRKLFFGSGTQLSVL.